Below, 6 T cell receptor beta chains from the same sample are listed, as sequenced in a study of T cell responses to AZD1222 COVID-19 vaccine. Sequencing used immunoSEQ multiplex PCR; TCRdb keeps in-frame clones, though not all of them. Of about 140,000 clones detected, about 91% appear once; the ten largest clones hold roughly 2.2%. The sample was peripheral blood, taken on day 0 of AZD1222 vaccination. These receptors originate from an adult in good health.

The chain has TRBV2 and TRBJ1-5; TRBD1 aligns across 8 bases. J lost 4 bases, V lost 7 bases, and 6 bases had no gene match. The CDR3 spans 14 residues. CDR1 SNHLY and CDR2 FYNNEI come from the germline V gene. This CDR3 is CASTTGGPNQPQHF. The CDR3 DNA follows: TGTGCCAGCACAACAGGGGGTCCAAATCAGCCCCAGCATTTT.

The chain's CDR3 is CASSLNWSGEGYTF. The CDR3 DNA reads as TGTGCCAGCAGTTTAAACTGGTCAGGGGAGGGCTACACCTTC. This chain joins TRBV27 and TRBJ1-2; D is possibly TRBD1 (6 bases). The CDR3 consists of 14 residues. V lost 2 bases, J lost 8 bases, and 15 bases lay in between. CDR1 MNHEY and CDR2 SMNVEV come from the germline V gene (reference sequence).

The rearrangement uses TRBV24-1 and TRBJ2-7, with D possibly matching TRBD1 (6 bases). Trimming took off 0 bases at V and 3 bases at J, with 14 bases between the two ends. Germline V CDR1 and CDR2: KGHDR, SFDVKD. The CDR3 is 16 amino acids. CDR3 sequence reads: CATSDLRRQVVYEQYF. CDR3 nucleotide sequence: TGTGCCACCAGTGATTTGCGGAGACAGGTTGTCTACGAGCAGTACTTC.

The J gene is TRBJ1-5, the V gene TRBV6-5; D not resolved. The CDR3 is 13 amino acids. Trimming removed 7 bases from V and 4 bases from J, with 11 bases in between. The germline V gene has CDR1 MNHEY and CDR2 SVGAGI. The CDR3 loop reads CASMMVRNQPQHF. CDR3 in DNA: TGTGCCAGCATGATGGTCAGGAATCAGCCCCAGCATTTT.

The chain joins TRBV6-5 to TRBJ1-1; 7 nucleotides line up with TRBD1. CDR1 is MNHEY and CDR2 is SVGAGI in the germline V gene. J was trimmed by 0 bases and V by 6 bases; bases with no gene match: 7. This CDR3 has 15 amino acids. DNA for the CDR3: TGTGCCAGCAGAGCCCCCACAGGGGTGAACACTGAAGCTTTCTTT. Translating it yields CASRAPTGVNTEAFF.

The chain joins TRBV3-1 (or the pseudogene TRBV3-2) to TRBJ2-1; D perhaps matches TRBD2 (5 bases). Germline loops: CDR1 LGHDT, CDR2 YNNKEL (reference sequence). Trimming took off 1 base at V and 1 base at J, with 11 bases between the two ends. CDR3 length: 16 amino acids. CDR3 amino acids: CASSQGGSGSYNEQFF. The DNA of the CDR3 is TGTGCCAGCAGCCAAGGAGGGAGTGGGTCCTACAATGAGCAGTTCTTC.